This entry concerns a single T cell receptor beta chain. Antigen unknown. Some clones are missing from TCRdb's copy, which holds only in-frame ones; the method was immunoSEQ multiplex PCR. The data hold 120,000 or so clones, with about 90% observed a single time. The sample comes from a study of T cell responses to AZD1222 COVID-19 vaccine. Study-wide findings and caveats: Vaccine-associated CD4 TCRs spanned spike, dominant at 160-218 and 743-854. In all cases, repertoires were sampled only after the peak T cell response.

This CDR3 is built from 16 residues. After removal of 1 base from V and 2 bases from J, the junction contained 7 bases not matched to a gene. Germline V gene sequence: CDR1 SGHNT, CDR2 YENEEA. This specimen consisted of peripheral blood, obtained on day 0 of AZD1222 vaccination. This rearrangement joins TRBV11-3 to TRBJ2-5; 7 nucleotides align to TRBD1. This sequence was found in an adult in good health. This CDR3 reads CASSLGDRVTQETQYF. The CDR3, as DNA: TGTGCCAGCAGCTTAGGTGACAGGGTTACACAAGAGACCCAGTACTTC. The full variable domain, its missing parts supplied by reference TRBV11-3 and TRBJ2-5, is EAGVVQSPRYKIIEKKQPVAFWCNPISGHNTLYWYLQNLGQGPELLIRYENEEAVDDSQLPKDRFSAERLKGVDSTLKIQPAELGDSAVYLCASSLGDRVTQETQYFGPGTRLLVL.